The sequence of this TCR beta chain was determined in a study of blood T cell repertoires in COVID-19. About the study: Both acute and convalescent COVID-19 samples were obtained from the United States, Italy and Spain. In each case, the material was cDNA or gDNA derived from T cells, B-cell-depleted T cells, or PBMCs.

V was trimmed by 0 bases and J by 1 base, leaving 9 bases between them. This CDR3 region has 15 residues. Germline loops: CDR1 MNHEY, CDR2 SVGEGT. Authors' processing steps: For nucleated cells, counts were estimated from reference gene primer amplification. TCRdb keeps only in-frame clones here, not all; method: immunoSEQ multiplex PCR. That table supplies the V and J calls and clone size; D and trimming were determined from the DNA. The sample consists of 650,000 to 800,000 clones, approximately 90% of them appearing once. This receptor was obtained from a woman between 18 and 29 years old with acute or convalescent COVID-19. The gene calls are TRBV6-2 or TRBV6-3 and TRBJ1-2, with a possible D match to TRBD1 (5 bases). Specimen: peripheral blood. The CDR3 bases are TGTGCCAGCAGTTACTCGAGGGGAGGTAACTATGGCTACACCTTC. Amino acids: CASSYSRGGNYGYTF.